This record covers a single T cell receptor (beta chain). In TCRdb, the 5' RACE reads were re-called with MiXCR into one record per CDR3 protein. The sample has some 330,000 distinct CDR3 sequences, 21% seen once. These data are taken from a study of T-cell memory formation after mild COVID-19. Trimming took 7 bases from V and 8 from J, leaving 18 bases between them. Germline CDR1 and CDR2: SGHDT and YYEEEE. This CDR3 is 14 amino acids long. The sample consisted of PBMCs or a T cell subset sorted from them (not recorded which). The clonotype was recovered from an adult woman who had mild COVID-19 (a few samples of this study predate the infection). Cell type and time point are not known. The rearrangement uses TRBV5-6 and TRBJ1-4; D is unresolved. As DNA, the CDR3 is TGTGCCAGCGGAGGCTTAGCAGGCGGGGAAAAACTGTTTTTT. The encoded protein is CASGGLAGGEKLFF.